This T cell receptor (beta chain) came from a study of T cell clonotyping in hematopoietic cell transplantation. Using immunoSEQ multiplex PCR, the repertoire was profiled, and TCRdb retains in-frame clones only, with some absent. The table includes about 69,000 clones, approximately 94% detected once. The CDR3 spans 14 residues. V lost 0 bases to trimming and J lost 5 bases, with 12 bases between them. CDR1 is SGHDT, CDR2 YYEEEE, per germline. The chain is built from TRBV5-6 and TRBJ2-7, with D perhaps matching TRBD1 or TRBD2 (5 bases each). The sequencing sample was made of peripheral blood mononuclear cells. This sequence was found in a man aged 45 to 65 in good health. Some clones in this sample may be carry-over from other donors' samples. In DNA form, the CDR3 reads TGTGCCAGCAGCTTGGAAGGCCCGGGGCACGAGCAGTACTTC. Amino acids: CASSLEGPGHEQYF.